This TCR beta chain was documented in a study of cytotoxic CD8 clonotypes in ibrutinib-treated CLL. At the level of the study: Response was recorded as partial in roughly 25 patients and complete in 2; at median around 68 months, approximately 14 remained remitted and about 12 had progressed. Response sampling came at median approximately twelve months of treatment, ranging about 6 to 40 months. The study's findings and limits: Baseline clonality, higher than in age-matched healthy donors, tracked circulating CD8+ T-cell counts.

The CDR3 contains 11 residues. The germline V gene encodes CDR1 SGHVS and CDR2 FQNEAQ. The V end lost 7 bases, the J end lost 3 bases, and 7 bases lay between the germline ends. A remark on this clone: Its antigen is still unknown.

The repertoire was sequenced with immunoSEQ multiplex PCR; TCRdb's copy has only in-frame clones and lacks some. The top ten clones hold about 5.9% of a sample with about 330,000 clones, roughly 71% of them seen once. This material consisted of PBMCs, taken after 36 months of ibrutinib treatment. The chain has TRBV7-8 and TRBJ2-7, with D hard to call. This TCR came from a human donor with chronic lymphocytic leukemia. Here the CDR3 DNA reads TGTGCCAGCATGCTTTACTACGAGCAGTACTTC. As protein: CASMLYYEQYF.